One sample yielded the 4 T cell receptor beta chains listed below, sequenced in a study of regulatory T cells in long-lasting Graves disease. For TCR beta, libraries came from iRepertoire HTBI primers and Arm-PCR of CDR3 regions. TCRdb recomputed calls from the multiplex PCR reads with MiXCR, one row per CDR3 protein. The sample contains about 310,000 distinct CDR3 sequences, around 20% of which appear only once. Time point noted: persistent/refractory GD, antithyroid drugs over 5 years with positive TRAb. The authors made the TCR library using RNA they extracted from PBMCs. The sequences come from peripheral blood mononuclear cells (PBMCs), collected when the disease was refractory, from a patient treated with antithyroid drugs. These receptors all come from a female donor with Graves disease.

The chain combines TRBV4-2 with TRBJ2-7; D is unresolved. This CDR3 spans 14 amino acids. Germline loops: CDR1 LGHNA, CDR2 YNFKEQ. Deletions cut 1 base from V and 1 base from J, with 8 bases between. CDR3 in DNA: TGTGCCAGCAGCCAAGGGGATATATCCTACGAGCAGTACTTC. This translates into CASSQGDISYEQYF.

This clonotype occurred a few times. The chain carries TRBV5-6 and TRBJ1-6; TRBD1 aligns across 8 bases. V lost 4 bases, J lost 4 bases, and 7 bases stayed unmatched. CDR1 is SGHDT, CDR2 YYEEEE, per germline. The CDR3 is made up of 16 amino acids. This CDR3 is CASSIYRGTYNSPLHF. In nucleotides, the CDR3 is TGTGCCAGCAGCATCTACAGGGGGACGTATAATTCACCCCTCCACTTT. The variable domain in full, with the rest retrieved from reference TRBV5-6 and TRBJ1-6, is DAGVTQSPTHLIKTRGQQVTLRCSPKSGHDTVSWYQQALGQGPQFIFQYYEEEERQRGNFPDRFSGHQFPNYSSELNVNALLLGDSALYLCASSIYRGTYNSPLHFGNGTRLTVT.

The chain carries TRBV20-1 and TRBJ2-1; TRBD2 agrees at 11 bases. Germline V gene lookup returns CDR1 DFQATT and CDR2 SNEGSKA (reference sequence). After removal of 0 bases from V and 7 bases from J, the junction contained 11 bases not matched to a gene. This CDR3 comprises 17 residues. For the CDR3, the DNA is TGCAGTGCTAGAGATGGTAGTAAGCCTAGCGGGGGGAATGAGCAGTTCTTC. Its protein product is CSARDGSKPSGGNEQFF.

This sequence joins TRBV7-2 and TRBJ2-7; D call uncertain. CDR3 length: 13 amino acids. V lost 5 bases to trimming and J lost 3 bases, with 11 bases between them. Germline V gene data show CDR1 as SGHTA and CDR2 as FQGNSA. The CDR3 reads CASSPYQSYEQYF. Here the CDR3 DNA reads TGTGCCAGCAGCCCTTATCAGAGCTACGAGCAGTACTTC.